This T cell receptor beta chain was recorded in a study of CD8 T cells in Susac syndrome. The authors reverse transcribed 0.5 to 1 ug RNA with random hexamers. The immunoSEQ assay covered 54 Vbeta and 13 Jbeta segments for CDR3. TCRdb itself ran the immunoSEQ multiplex PCR reads through MiXCR, one entry per CDR3 protein. The sample lists about 49,000 distinct CDR3 sequences; over 85% were seen once. Blood CD8+ and CD4+ T cells underwent high-throughput TCR beta sequencing. The control participants were healthy donors, and these controls were matched with respect to both age and sex. TEMRA cells were FACS-enriched and CD8+ and CD4+ T cells negatively isolated. Germline CDR1 reads MDHEN; CDR2 reads SYDVKM. Trimming cost V 3 bases and J 2 bases; bases outside gene matches: 21. This CDR3 region has 20 residues. This clonotype was detected only once.

The sequenced material came from CD8+ T cells from PBMCs. The receptor's source is a human donor in good health. V and J are TRBV28 and TRBJ2-7, with TRBD2 identical over 8 bases. CDR3 DNA: TGTGCCAGCAGTTTCAGACTACTAGCGGCCGAGGGTAGCAGGGCCTACGAGCAGTACTTC. Amino acids: CASSFRLLAAEGSRAYEQYF. The entire variable domain, with the rest obtained from reference TRBV28 and TRBJ2-7, is as follows: DVKVTQSSRYLVKRTGEKVFLECVQDMDHENMFWYRQDPGLGLRLIYFSYDVKMKEKGDIPEGYSVSREKKERFSLILESASTNQTSMYLCASSFRLLAAEGSRAYEQYFGPGTRLTVT.